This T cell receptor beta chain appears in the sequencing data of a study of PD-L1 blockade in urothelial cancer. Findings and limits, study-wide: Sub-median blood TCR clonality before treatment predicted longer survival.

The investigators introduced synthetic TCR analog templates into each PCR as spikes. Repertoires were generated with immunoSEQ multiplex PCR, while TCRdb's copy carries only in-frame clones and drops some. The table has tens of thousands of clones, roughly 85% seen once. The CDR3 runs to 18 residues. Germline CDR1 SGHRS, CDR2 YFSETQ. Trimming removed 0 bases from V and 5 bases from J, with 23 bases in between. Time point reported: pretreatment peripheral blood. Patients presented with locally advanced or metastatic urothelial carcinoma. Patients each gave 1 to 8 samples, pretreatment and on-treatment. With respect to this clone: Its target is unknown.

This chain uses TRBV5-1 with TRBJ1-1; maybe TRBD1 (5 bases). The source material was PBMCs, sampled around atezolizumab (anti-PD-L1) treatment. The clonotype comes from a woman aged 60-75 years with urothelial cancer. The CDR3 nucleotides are TGCGCCAGCAGCTTGGCCCAGGGCAATCTTGCAATAGGGACTGAAGCTTTCTTT. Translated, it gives CASSLAQGNLAIGTEAFF.